This entry concerns a single T cell receptor beta chain. Its antigen is undetermined. The record originates from a study of T cells in localized non-small cell lung cancer. Study-wide findings and caveats: Without multi-region sequencing, intratumor heterogeneity could not be excluded. Median detection of top 100 tumor clones in adjacent lung was about 60 clones. The highest T cell clonality was in uninvolved adjacent lung, above tumor. With higher T cell density in blood came longer overall survival.

The repertoire was sequenced with immunoSEQ multiplex PCR; TCRdb's copy has only in-frame clones and lacks some. The sample gives about 21,000 clones, 89% of which show up once; almost 8.5% is in the top ten. The CDR3 runs 17 residues. Germline CDR1 reads SNHLY; CDR2 reads FYNNEI. V lost 3 bases to trimming and J lost 1 base, with 18 bases between them. The chain uses TRBV2 and TRBJ1-1, with D possibly being TRBD1 (6 bases). Sequencing used peripheral blood, obtained before any cancer treatment. The source is a man aged 35-75 years with stage I lung adenocarcinoma. CDR3 residues: CASSDPPGGGGNTEAFF. In DNA, the CDR3 is TGTGCCAGCAGTGATCCCCCGGGAGGGGGTGGGAACACTGAAGCTTTCTTT.